One sample yielded the 11 T cell receptor beta chains listed below, sequenced in a study of blood T cell repertoires in COVID-19. The table came from immunoSEQ multiplex PCR; TCRdb's copy has only in-frame clones and leaves some out. The table records 140,000 to 150,000 clones, about 88% of them present only once. Sequencing used peripheral blood. The source is a human donor in a cohort sampled during active COVID-19.

CDR3 DNA sequence: TGTGCCAGCAGCGGACCGGGACTAGCGGGAGAGACCCAGTACTTC. This codes for CASSGPGLAGETQYF. V is TRBV7-8 and J is TRBJ2-5, with TRBD2 matching 12 bases. The germline CDR1 and CDR2 sequences are SGHVS and FQNEAQ. The CDR3 is made up of 15 amino acids. The junction had 5 bases not matched to a gene; V was cut back by 5 bases and J by 4 bases.

The chain combines TRBV18 with TRBJ2-3; D remains unclear. The length of the CDR3 is 13 residues. CDR1 and CDR2 (germline): KGHSH, LQKENI. V dropped 5 bases and J dropped 0 bases, with 6 bases sitting between them. CDR3 sequence (DNA): TGTGCCAGCTCAGTTCTGAGCACAGATACGCAGTATTTT. Encoded protein: CASSVLSTDTQYF.

The chain carries TRBV19 and TRBJ1-1; D unclear. In germline, CDR1 is LNHDA, CDR2 SQIVND (reference sequence). The CDR3 contains 14 residues. V lost 6 bases and J lost 4, with 15 bases in between. As DNA, the CDR3 is TGTGCCAGTAGGACGGATTCGAGGAGCACTGAAGCTTTCTTT. This codes for CASRTDSRSTEAFF.

The sample holds one count of this clone. The V call is TRBV6-2 or TRBV6-3, the J call TRBJ2-3; 12 nucleotides agree with TRBD2. J lost 5 bases, V lost 2 bases, and 5 bases had no gene match. Germline assignment: CDR1 MNHEY and CDR2 SVGEGT. There are 16 residues in the CDR3. As DNA, the CDR3 is TGTGCCAGCAGTTACCCCACTAGCGGGGGGCGAGATACGCAGTATTTT. Protein: CASSYPTSGGRDTQYF.

The chain is built from TRBV5-4 and TRBJ2-2; D might be TRBD1 (6 bases). V lost 3 bases and J lost 10, with 19 bases in between. CDR3 length: 15 amino acids. CDR1 SGHNT and CDR2 YYREEE come from the germline V gene (reference sequence). In DNA, the CDR3 is TGTGCCAGCAGCTCAACGCCCCAGGGGTCCCTGGAGCTGTTTTTT. This translates into CASSSTPQGSLELFF.

This rearrangement joins TRBV7-2 to TRBJ2-7; possibly TRBD2 for D (5 bases). Germline V gene lookup returns CDR1 SGHTA and CDR2 FQGNSA. Trimming pared 0 bases from V and 4 bases from J, leaving 10 bases between. The CDR3 consists of 14 residues. The CDR3 coding sequence is TGTGCCAGCAGCTTAGCGGCGGGTCCTTACGAGCAGTACTTC. Translation: CASSLAAGPYEQYF. The full variable domain, completed using reference TRBV7-2 and TRBJ2-7, is GAGVSQSPSNKVTEKGKDVELRCDPISGHTALYWYRQSLGQGLEFLIYFQGNSAPDKSGLPSDRFSAERTGGSVSTLTIQRTQQEDSAVYLCASSLAAGPYEQYFGPGTRLTVT.

This chain joins TRBV5-8 and TRBJ2-1; TRBD2 agrees at 11 bases. The V segment lost 4 bases and the J segment 3 bases; nucleotides outside the gene matches: 3. The CDR3 extends over 15 amino acids. Germline V gene data show CDR1 as SGHTS and CDR2 as YDEGEE. In DNA form, the CDR3 reads TGTGCCAGCAGCGTGGGACTAGCGGACTACAATGAGCAGTTCTTC. This codes for CASSVGLADYNEQFF.

The chain links TRBV20-1 to TRBJ1-5, with unresolved D. CDR1 is DFQATT and CDR2 is SNEGSKA in the germline V gene (reference sequence). The CDR3 totals 13 residues. Deletions cut 3 bases from V and 0 bases from J, with 6 bases between. CDR3 amino acids: CSASSYSNQPQHF. The DNA of the CDR3 is TGCAGTGCTAGTAGCTATAGCAATCAGCCCCAGCATTTT.

The genes are TRBV18 and TRBJ2-3, with TRBD2 matching over 7 bases. V was pared by 1 base and J by 2 bases, with 3 bases of the junction left unmatched. This CDR3 has 15 amino acids. Germline values: CDR1 KGHSH, CDR2 LQKENI. The CDR3, as DNA: TGTGCCAGCTCACCACGACTAGCCTACACAGATACGCAGTATTTT. Translating gives CASSPRLAYTDTQYF.

In DNA form, the CDR3 reads TGTGCCAGCAGCCAAGATAACGGCGGCGGGTCGGGCAATCAGCCCCAGCATTTT. This codes for CASSQDNGGGSGNQPQHF. The rearrangement links TRBV4-2 to TRBJ1-5; D is unresolved. The germline gives CDR1 LGHNA, CDR2 YNFKEQ. This CDR3 has 18 residues. V gave up 0 bases and J gave up 2 bases, with 17 bases separating them.

The V gene is TRBV5-1, the J gene TRBJ2-7, with 12 nucleotides matching TRBD1. Germline V gene lookup returns CDR1 SGHRS and CDR2 YFSETQ. Trimming took 4 bases from V and 3 from J; bases not matched to a gene: 5. This CDR3 is built from 15 residues. For the CDR3, the DNA is TGCGCCAGCAGCACAGGGACAGGGGGCTTCTACGAGCAGTACTTC. Amino acid sequence: CASSTGTGGFYEQYF. The variable domain in full, with the rest retrieved from reference TRBV5-1 and TRBJ2-7, is KAGVTQTPRYLIKTRGQQVTLSCSPISGHRSVSWYQQTPGQGLQFLFEYFSETQRNKGNFPGRFSGRQFSNSRSEMNVSTLELGDSALYLCASSTGTGGFYEQYFGPGTRLTVT.